The sequence of this T cell receptor beta chain was determined in a study of CD4 and CD8 cells across lung adenocarcinoma regions (dated by TCRdb to 2017 to 2018). General notes on the study: The study examined intratumor heterogeneity of the T cell receptor repertoire by comparing tumor centers with tumor margins.

Comment on this clonotype: Its antigen is still unknown. No much larger clone exists at a distance of one base, and base qualities are not known.

For CDR1 and CDR2, the germline V gene lists MNHNS and SASEGT. Including cysteine and phenylalanine, the CDR3 has 15 amino acids. Solely the CDR3 DNA is kept, with 45 bases framed from the first base. V is trimmed back by 6 bases and J by 0 bases, and the junction contains 8 bases that no gene match accounts for. The donors were patients who had localized lung adenocarcinoma, which is a subtype of non-small cell lung cancer. Samples were obtained from the margins of localized lung adenocarcinomas. For TCR repertoire analysis, CD8+ T cells taken from tumor tissue were profiled apart from CD4+ T cells. The protocol used for the library was PCR. The run used a HiSeq X Ten. TCRdb trimmed the raw reads at Q25, called clones with MiXCR and kept productive beta chains. Duplicate CDR3 protein sequences are folded into a single record with the most common DNA and genes. This sample has some 11,000 distinct CDR3 sequences in its table, and less than 60% of those were observed once. The ten largest clones represent approximately 24% of the sample.

Sample: CD8+ T cells from the margin of a lung tumor. The cell subset or site label on this specimen signifies: tumor margin region. Recombination linked TRBV6-1 to TRBJ2-7, with TRBD1 identical over 7 junction bases. This receptor was obtained from a female donor with lung adenocarcinoma. The CD4 and CD8 labels of this study may be unreliable. CDR3 protein: CASRQGTARSYEQYF. DNA sequence: TGTGCCAGCAGGCAAGGGACAGCCCGCTCCTACGAGCAGTACTTC.